This TCR beta chain was profiled in a study of CD8+CD57+ T cells in acquired aplastic anemia (dated by TCRdb to 2017 to 2018). Regarding the study in general: CD8+CD57+ expansion was defined as a frequency above the mean frequency observed in healthy subjects. What the study reported, not specific to this receptor: Between patients and healthy controls, no significant difference in CD8+ Simpson's diversity was found (P=0.060). In patients, diversity was lower in CD8+CD57+ cells than in the total CD4+ and CD8+ cell pools. Roughly 30 CD8+ CDR3 sequences were found to be shared between patients and controls, but these sequences appeared to be highly expressed in patients and within the immunodominant clones of the patients.

The CDR3 holds 12 amino acids from the cysteine to the phenylalanine. The sequence is cut down to CDR3 DNA, 36 bases in frame from base 1. The V end loses 0 bases and the J end loses 1 base, and a stretch of 3 bases separates them. Reading the germline V gene (reference sequence) gives CDR1 DFQATT and CDR2 SNEGSKA. A word on this clonotype: It has no known antigen specificity. Base qualities are not provided; no much larger clone lies one nucleotide away.

The patients picked for sequencing were ones in whom flow cytometry had shown an expansion of CD8+CD57+ cells. CD8+CD57+ effector memory cells were additionally sequenced from about 15% of the 12 patients in whom enough cells were available. All patients had severe acquired aplastic anemia diagnosed by International Study of Aplastic Anemia and Agranulocytosis and Camitta criteria. At the time blood was sampled, none of the patients had received any therapy. CD8+CD57+ cells were enriched with beads, and a mean of roughly 1.5 ug of DNA was obtained. The study deep-sequenced TCR repertoires of sorted CD4+ and CD8+ blood T cells from severe aplastic anemia patients and healthy subjects. Patients were enrolled in the USA under clinicaltrials.gov protocols 00001620, 01623167, 00001397, 00071045, 00081523 and 00961064. Ficoll-Paque density gradient centrifugation was used to isolate peripheral blood mononuclear cells.

Genomic DNA served as template for TCR beta VDJ combination and CDR3 sequence profiling. TCR repertoire sequencing was run on an Illumina HiSeq 2000. In the source study's methods: Repertoires were assessed using TRBV/TRBJ rearrangement plots, CDR3 size and DJ length profiles, and Simpson's diversity index. The most abundant DNA sequence in the deep sequencing data was taken as the immunodominant clone. CDR3 amino acid sequences were checked for sharing between subjects and were compared against published repertoires and the VDJdb database. Clones were called with MiXCR by TCRdb after fastp trimmed the public reads at Q25, and only in-frame beta chains were retained. All rows with the same CDR3 protein become a single entry with the most common DNA and genes. It is TCRdb's table, rather than the study itself, that gives the V and J calls and clone size. For this sample the table gives about 20,000 distinct CDR3 sequences, of which approximately 37% were detected only once. Jointly, the top ten make up 80% to 90% of the sample.

The material sequenced was CD8+CD57+ T cells sorted from PBMCs. In the paper's terms, the cell subset or site label means: bead-enriched CD8+CD57+ effector memory T cells from SAA patients. The source of this sequence is a human donor with aplastic anemia. The rearrangement combines TRBV20-1 with TRBJ1-2, with no D gene named confidently. The nucleotides are TGCAGTGCTAGAGAGGGTAACTATGGCTACACCTTC. Its translation is CSAREGNYGYTF.